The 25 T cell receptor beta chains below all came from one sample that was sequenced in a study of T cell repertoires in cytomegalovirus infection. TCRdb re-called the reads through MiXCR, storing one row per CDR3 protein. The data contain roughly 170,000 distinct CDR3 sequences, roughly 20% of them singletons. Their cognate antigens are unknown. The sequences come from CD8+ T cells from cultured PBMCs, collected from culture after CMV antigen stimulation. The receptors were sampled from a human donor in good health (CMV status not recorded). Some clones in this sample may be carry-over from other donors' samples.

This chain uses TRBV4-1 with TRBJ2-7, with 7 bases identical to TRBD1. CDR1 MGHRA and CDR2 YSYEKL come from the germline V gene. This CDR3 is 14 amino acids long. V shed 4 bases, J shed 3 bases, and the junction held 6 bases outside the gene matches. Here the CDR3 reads CASSPTGANYEQYF. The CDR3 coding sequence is TGCGCCAGCAGCCCTACAGGGGCCAACTACGAGCAGTACTTC.

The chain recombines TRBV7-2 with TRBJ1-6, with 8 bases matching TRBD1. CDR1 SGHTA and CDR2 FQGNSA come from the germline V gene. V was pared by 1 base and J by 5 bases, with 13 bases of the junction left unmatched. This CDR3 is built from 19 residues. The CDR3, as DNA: TGTGCCAGCAGCTTAGTCTTACGTTCGAGGACAGGGAATAATTCACCCCTCCACTTT. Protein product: CASSLVLRSRTGNNSPLHF.

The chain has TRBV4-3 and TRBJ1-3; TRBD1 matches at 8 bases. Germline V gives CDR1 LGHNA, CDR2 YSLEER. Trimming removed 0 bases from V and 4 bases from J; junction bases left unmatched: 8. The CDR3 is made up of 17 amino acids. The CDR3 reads CASSQDFTGGEGNTIYF. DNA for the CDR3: TGCGCCAGCAGCCAAGACTTCACAGGGGGTGAAGGAAACACCATATATTTT.

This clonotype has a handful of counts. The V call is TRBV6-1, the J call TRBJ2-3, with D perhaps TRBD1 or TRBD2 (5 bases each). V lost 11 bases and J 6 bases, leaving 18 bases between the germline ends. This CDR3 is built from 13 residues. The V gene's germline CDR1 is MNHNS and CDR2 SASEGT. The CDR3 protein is CAGSGAHTDTQYF. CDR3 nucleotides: TGTGCCGGTTCCGGGGCCCACACGGATACGCAGTATTTT.

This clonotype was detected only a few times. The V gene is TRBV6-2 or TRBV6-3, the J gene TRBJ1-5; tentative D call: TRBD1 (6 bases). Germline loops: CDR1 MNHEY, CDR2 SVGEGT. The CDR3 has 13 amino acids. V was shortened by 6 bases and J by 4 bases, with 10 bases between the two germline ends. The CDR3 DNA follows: TGTGCCAGCAGCGAAGGACAGAATCAGCCCCAGCATTTT. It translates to CASSEGQNQPQHF.

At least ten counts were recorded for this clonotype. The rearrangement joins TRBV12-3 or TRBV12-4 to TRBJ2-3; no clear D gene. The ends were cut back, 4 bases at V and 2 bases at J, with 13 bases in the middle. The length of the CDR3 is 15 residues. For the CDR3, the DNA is TGTGCCAGCAGTTCTATCACAGTCAACACAGATACGCAGTATTTT. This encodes CASSSITVNTDTQYF.

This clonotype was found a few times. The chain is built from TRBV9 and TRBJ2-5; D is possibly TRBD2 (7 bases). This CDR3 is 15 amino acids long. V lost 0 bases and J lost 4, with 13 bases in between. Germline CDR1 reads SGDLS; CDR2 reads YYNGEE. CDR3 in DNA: TGTGCCAGCAGCGTAGACGGGGGGCAGGCAGAGACCCAGTACTTC. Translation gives CASSVDGGQAETQYF.

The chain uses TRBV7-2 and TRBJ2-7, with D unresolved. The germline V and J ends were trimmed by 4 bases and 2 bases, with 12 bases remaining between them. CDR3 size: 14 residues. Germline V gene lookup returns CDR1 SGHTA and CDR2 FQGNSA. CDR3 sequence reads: CASSSSRAAYEQYF. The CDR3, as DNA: TGTGCCAGCAGCTCGAGCCGGGCCGCCTACGAGCAGTACTTC.

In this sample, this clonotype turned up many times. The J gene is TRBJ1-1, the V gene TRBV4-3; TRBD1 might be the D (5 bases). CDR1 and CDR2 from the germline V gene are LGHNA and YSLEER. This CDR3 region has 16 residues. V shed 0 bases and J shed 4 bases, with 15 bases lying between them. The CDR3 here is CASSQEADFGGTEAFF. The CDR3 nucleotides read TGCGCCAGCAGCCAAGAGGCAGATTTTGGGGGCACTGAAGCTTTCTTT.

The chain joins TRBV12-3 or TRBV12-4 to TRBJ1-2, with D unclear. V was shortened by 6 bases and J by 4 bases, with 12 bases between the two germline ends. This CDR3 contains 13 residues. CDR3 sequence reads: CASSETVGYGYTF. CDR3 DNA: TGTGCCAGCAGCGAGACGGTGGGCTATGGCTACACCTTC.

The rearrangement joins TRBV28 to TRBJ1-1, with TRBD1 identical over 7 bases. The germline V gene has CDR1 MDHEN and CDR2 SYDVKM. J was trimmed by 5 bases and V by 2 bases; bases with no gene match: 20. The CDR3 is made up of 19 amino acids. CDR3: CASSLPQRRDRDGWTEAFF. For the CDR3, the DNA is TGTGCCAGCAGTTTACCCCAACGGAGAGACAGGGACGGTTGGACTGAAGCTTTCTTT.

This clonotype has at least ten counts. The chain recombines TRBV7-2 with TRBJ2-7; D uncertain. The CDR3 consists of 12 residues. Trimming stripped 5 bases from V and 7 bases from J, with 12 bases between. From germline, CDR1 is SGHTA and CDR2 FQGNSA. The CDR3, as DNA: TGTGCCAGCAGCGCATCGACGAGGGAGCAGTACTTC. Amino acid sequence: CASSASTREQYF.

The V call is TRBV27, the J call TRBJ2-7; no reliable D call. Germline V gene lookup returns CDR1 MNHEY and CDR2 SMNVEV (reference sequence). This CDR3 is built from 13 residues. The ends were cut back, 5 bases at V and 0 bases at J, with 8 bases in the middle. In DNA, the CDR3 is TGTGCCAGCAGTGCAAGGAGCTCCTACGAGCAGTACTTC. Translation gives CASSARSSYEQYF.

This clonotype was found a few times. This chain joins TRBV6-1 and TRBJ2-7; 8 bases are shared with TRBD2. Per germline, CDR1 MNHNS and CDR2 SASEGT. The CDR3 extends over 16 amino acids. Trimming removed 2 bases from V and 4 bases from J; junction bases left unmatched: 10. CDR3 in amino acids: CASSENDGGGIYEQYF. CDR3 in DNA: TGTGCCAGCAGTGAAAACGACGGGGGGGGTATATACGAGCAGTACTTC.

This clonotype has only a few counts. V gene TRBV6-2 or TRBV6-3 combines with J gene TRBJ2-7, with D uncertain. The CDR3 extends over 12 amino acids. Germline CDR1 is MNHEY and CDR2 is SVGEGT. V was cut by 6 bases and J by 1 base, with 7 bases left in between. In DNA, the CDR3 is TGTGCCAGCAGCCAGTATTCCTACGAGCAGTACTTC. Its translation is CASSQYSYEQYF.

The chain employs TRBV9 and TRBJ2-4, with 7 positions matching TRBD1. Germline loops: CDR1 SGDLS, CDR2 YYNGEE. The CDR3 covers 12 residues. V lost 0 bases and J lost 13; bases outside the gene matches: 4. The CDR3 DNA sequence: TGTGCCAGCAGCGTAGACGAGGGGGCACAGTACTTC. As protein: CASSVDEGAQYF.

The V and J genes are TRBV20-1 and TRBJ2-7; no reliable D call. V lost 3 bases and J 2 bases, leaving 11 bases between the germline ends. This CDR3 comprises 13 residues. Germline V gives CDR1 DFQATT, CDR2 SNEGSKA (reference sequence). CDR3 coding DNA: TGCAGTGCTAGGTTGGACGGAGCCTACGAGCAGTACTTC. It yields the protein CSARLDGAYEQYF.

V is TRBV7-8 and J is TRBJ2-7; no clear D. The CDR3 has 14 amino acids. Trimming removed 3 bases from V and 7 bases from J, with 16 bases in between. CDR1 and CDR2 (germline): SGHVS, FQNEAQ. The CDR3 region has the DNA TGTGCCAGCAGCTTCCGACCCCCTCTGAGGGAGCAGTACTTC. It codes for CASSFRPPLREQYF.

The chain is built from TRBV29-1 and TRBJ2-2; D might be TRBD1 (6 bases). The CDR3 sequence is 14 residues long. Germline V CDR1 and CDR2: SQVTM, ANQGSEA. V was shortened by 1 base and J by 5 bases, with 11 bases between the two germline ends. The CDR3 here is CSVEAGVGTGELFF. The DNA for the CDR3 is TGCAGCGTTGAAGCAGGGGTGGGAACCGGGGAGCTGTTTTTT.

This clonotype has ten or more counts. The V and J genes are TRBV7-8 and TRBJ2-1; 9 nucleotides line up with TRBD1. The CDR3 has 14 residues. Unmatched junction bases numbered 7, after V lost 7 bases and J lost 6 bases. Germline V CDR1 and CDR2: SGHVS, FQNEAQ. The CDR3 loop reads CASTPGQGVNEQFF. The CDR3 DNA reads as TGTGCCAGCACCCCGGGACAGGGCGTCAATGAGCAGTTCTTC.

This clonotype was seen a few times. The CDR3 sequence: CASSFEGASYEQYF. The DNA of the CDR3 is TGTGCCAGCAGTTTTGAAGGGGCGTCCTACGAGCAGTACTTC. This chain uses TRBV6-2 or TRBV6-3 with TRBJ2-7; possible D gene TRBD1, 5 bases. V gave up 4 bases and J gave up 1 base, with 11 bases separating them. Per the germline V gene, CDR1 is MNHEY and CDR2 is SVGEGT. The CDR3 sequence is 14 residues long.

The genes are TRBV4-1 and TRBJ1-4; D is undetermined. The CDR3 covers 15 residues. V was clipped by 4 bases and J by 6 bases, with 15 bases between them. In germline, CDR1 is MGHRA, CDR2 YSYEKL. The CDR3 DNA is TGCGCCAGCAGCCTCCAGACCGGCCCTTATGAAAAACTGTTTTTT. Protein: CASSLQTGPYEKLFF.

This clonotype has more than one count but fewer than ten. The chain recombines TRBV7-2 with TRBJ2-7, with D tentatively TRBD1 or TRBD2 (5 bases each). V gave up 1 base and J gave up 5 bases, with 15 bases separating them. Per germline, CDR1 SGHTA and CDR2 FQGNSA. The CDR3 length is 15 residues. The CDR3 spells CASSLVLGVSNEQYF. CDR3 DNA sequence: TGTGCCAGCAGCTTAGTTCTGGGGGTCAGCAACGAGCAGTACTTC.

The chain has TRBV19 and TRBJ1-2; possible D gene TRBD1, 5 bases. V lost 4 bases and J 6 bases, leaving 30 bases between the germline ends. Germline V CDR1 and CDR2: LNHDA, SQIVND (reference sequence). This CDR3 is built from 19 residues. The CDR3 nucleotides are TGTGCCAGTAGTACGCGGGACGGGCTGCAGTTATTATTAGGGAATGGCTACACCTTC. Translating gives CASSTRDGLQLLLGNGYTF.

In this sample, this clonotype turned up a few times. The CDR3 DNA reads as TGTGCCAGCAGTGAAGTGGGGCCCGGAGGGGCAGATACGCAGTATTTT. The encoded protein is CASSEVGPGGADTQYF. The chain couples TRBV6-1 to TRBJ2-3; possible D gene TRBD2, 6 bases. CDR1 is MNHNS, CDR2 SASEGT, per germline. V was clipped by 1 base and J by 4 bases, with 15 bases between them. The CDR3 is 16 residues long.